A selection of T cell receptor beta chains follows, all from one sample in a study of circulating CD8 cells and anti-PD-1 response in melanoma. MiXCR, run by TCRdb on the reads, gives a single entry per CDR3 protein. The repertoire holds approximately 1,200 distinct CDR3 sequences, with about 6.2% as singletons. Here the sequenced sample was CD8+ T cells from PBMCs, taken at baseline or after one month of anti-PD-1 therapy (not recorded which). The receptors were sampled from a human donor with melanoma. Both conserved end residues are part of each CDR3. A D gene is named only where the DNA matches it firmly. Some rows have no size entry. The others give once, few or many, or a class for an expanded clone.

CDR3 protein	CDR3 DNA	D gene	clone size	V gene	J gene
CASSYGTGSSYEQYF	TGTGCCAGTAGTTACGGGACGGGCAGCTCCTACGAGCAGTACTTC	NA	large	TRBV19	TRBJ2-7
CASSVGGRAEAFF	TGTGCCAGCAGTGTAGGGGGCAGAGCTGAAGCTTTCTTT	TRBD1	medium-sized	TRBV25-1	TRBJ1-1
CATLSQREAFF	TGTGCCACCCTATCCCAGAGAGAAGCTTTCTTT	NA	large	TRBV19	TRBJ1-1
CASSVDGSTDTQYF	TGTGCCAGCAGCGTAGACGGGAGCACAGATACGCAGTATTTT	NA	medium-sized	TRBV9	TRBJ2-3
CASSILAGGFSGANVLTF	TGTGCCAGCAGCATACTCGCAGGGGGGTTCTCTGGGGCCAACGTCCTGACTTTC	NA	medium-sized	TRBV28	TRBJ2-6
CASRDTGDTEAFF	TGTGCCAGCAGGGACACAGGCGACACTGAAGCTTTCTTT	NA	medium-sized	TRBV25-1	TRBJ1-1
CASSQGRERTDTQYF	TGTGCCAGCAGCCAAGGCAGGGAGAGGACAGATACGCAGTATTTT	NA	medium-sized	TRBV4-2	TRBJ2-3
CASTQTGTTYNERFF	TGTGCCAGTACCCAGACGGGGACCACCTACAATGAGCGGTTCTTC	NA	NA	TRBV19	TRBJ2-1
CASSKSRRDYEQYF	TGTGCCAGCAGCAAAAGCCGAAGGGACTACGAGCAGTACTTC	NA	large	TRBV21-1	TRBJ2-7
CASSQTPGTYEQYF	TGTGCCAGCAGCCAGACCCCAGGAACCTACGAGCAGTACTTC	NA	medium-sized	TRBV27	TRBJ2-7
CASSLPGLNSPLHF	TGTGCCAGCAGTTTACCGGGTTTAAATTCACCCCTCCACTTT	NA	medium-sized	TRBV27	TRBJ1-6
CASSLSASGSISYEQYF	TGTGCCAGCAGTTTATCGGCGAGCGGGTCGATCTCCTACGAGCAGTACTTC	NA	medium-sized	TRBV27	TRBJ2-7
CASSSAGLSGYTF	TGTGCCAGCAGCTCAGCGGGACTGAGTGGCTACACCTTC	NA	NA	TRBV7-9	TRBJ1-2
CASGTGQTNQPQHF	TGTGCCAGCGGTACTGGACAGACCAATCAGCCCCAGCATTTT	NA	NA	TRBV25-1	TRBJ1-5
CASIRSGGQYF	TGTGCCAGCATTCGATCCGGAGGGCAGTACTTC	NA	medium-sized	TRBV28	TRBJ2-7
CASSQEVSVDYEQYF	TGTGCCAGCAGCCAAGAGGTTAGCGTAGACTACGAGCAGTACTTC	NA	large	TRBV4-2	TRBJ2-7
CASTQGTVNQPQHF	TGTGCCAGTACCCAGGGGACAGTTAATCAGCCCCAGCATTTT	TRBD1	medium-sized	TRBV12-3/TRBV12-4	TRBJ1-5
CATRGEGQVTGELFF	TGTGCCACCCGCGGAGAGGGACAGGTCACCGGGGAGCTGTTTTTT	TRBD1	medium-sized	TRBV19	TRBJ2-2
CASSLGPPDRGNGYTF	TGTGCCAGCAGCTTAGGACCCCCCGACAGAGGGAATGGCTACACCTTC	NA	few	TRBV7-9	TRBJ1-2
CASSLRGLLSPLHF	TGTGCCAGCAGCTTAAGAGGCCTCCTCTCACCCCTCCACTTT	NA	medium-sized	TRBV7-2	TRBJ1-6
CATSSAHEQFF	TGTGCCACCAGTTCCGCACATGAGCAGTTCTTC	NA	large	TRBV24-1	TRBJ2-1
CASSSGQGARGANVLTF	TGTGCCAGCAGCTCCGGACAGGGGGCGCGAGGGGCCAACGTCCTGACTTTC	TRBD1	large	TRBV7-3	TRBJ2-6
CASSSSPTEAFF	TGTGCCAGCAGTTCTTCCCCCACTGAAGCTTTCTTT	NA	medium-sized	TRBV27	TRBJ1-1
CASKDREFYGSPLHF	TGTGCCAGCAAGGACAGGGAGTTTTATGGTTCACCCCTCCACTTT	TRBD1	large	TRBV19	TRBJ1-6
CSARDVGGLKETQYF	TGCAGTGCTAGAGATGTAGGGGGCCTCAAAGAGACCCAGTACTTC	TRBD1	few	TRBV20-1	TRBJ2-5
CASSLGQGGWETQYF	TGTGCCAGCAGTTTAGGGCAGGGAGGATGGGAGACCCAGTACTTC	NA	medium-sized	TRBV28	TRBJ2-5
CASSLGSGGPYEQYF	TGTGCCAGCAGCTTGGGGAGCGGGGGCCCCTACGAGCAGTACTTC	TRBD2	medium-sized	TRBV28	TRBJ2-7
CASSQDLSYSYEQYF	TGTGCCAGCAGCCAAGATCTATCGTACTCCTACGAGCAGTACTTC	NA	large	TRBV3-1	TRBJ2-7
CASSDRQGVNQPQHF	TGTGCCAGCAGTGACCGACAGGGGGTCAATCAGCCCCAGCATTTT	TRBD1	medium-sized	TRBV6-1	TRBJ1-5
CASSWGDTQYF	TGTGCCAGCAGTTGGGGAGATACGCAGTATTTT	NA	large	TRBV6-6	TRBJ2-3
CASKDVGIAYEQYF	TGTGCCAGCAAAGATGTTGGGATCGCCTACGAGCAGTACTTC	NA	medium-sized	TRBV28	TRBJ2-7
CATSDLTSGGHNEQFF	TGTGCCACCAGTGACCTAACTAGCGGGGGACACAATGAGCAGTTCTTC	TRBD2	large	TRBV24-1	TRBJ2-1
CASGLGYQETQYF	TGTGCTAGTGGTTTGGGGTACCAAGAGACCCAGTACTTC	NA	large	TRBV12-5	TRBJ2-5
CARGGVEDSYNEQFF	TGTGCCAGGGGCGGAGTAGAGGACTCCTACAATGAGCAGTTCTTC	NA	large	TRBV2	TRBJ2-1
CASTGLPVVDEQYF	TGTGCCTCAACGGGACTACCCGTCGTCGACGAGCAGTACTTC	TRBD2	NA	TRBV30	TRBJ2-7
CASSHGGANVLTF	TGTGCCAGCAGCCACGGCGGGGCCAACGTCCTGACTTTC	NA	medium-sized	TRBV14	TRBJ2-6
CASSSPGQGRETQYF	TGTGCCAGCAGCTCCCCGGGACAGGGCCGGGAGACCCAGTACTTC	TRBD1	few	TRBV9	TRBJ2-5
CASSLDVAQYF	TGTGCCAGCAGCTTGGACGTAGCGCAGTACTTC	NA	large	TRBV5-6	TRBJ2-7
CASSGGTVGNTIYF	TGTGCCAGCAGTGGCGGGACAGTCGGAAACACCATATATTTT	TRBD1	medium-sized	TRBV25-1	TRBJ1-3
CACSHGGANVLTF	TGTGCCTGCAGCCACGGCGGGGCCAACGTCCTGACTTTC	NA	few	TRBV14	TRBJ2-6
CASSVGLAGGYEQYF	TGTGCCAGCAGCGTGGGACTAGCGGGGGGCTACGAGCAGTACTTC	TRBD2	large	TRBV7-2	TRBJ2-7
CASSLAADASAYEQYF	TGTGCCAGCAGCTTAGCCGCAGATGCGAGTGCCTACGAGCAGTACTTC	NA	medium-sized	TRBV11-2	TRBJ2-7